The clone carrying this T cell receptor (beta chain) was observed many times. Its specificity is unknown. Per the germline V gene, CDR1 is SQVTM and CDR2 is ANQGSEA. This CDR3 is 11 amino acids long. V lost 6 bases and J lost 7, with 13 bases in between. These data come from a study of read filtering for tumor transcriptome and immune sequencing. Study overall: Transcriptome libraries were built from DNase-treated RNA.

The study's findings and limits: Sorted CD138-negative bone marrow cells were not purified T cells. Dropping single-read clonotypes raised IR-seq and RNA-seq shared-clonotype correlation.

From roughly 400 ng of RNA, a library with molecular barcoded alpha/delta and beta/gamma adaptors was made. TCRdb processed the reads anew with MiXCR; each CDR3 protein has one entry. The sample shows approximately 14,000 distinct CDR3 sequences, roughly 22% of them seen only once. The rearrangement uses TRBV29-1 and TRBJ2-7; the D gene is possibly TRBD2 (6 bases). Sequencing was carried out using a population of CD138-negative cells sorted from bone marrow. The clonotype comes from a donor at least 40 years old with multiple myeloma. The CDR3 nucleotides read TGCAGCGTACGGGAGAATTGGGAGCAGTACTTC. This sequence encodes CSVRENWEQYF.